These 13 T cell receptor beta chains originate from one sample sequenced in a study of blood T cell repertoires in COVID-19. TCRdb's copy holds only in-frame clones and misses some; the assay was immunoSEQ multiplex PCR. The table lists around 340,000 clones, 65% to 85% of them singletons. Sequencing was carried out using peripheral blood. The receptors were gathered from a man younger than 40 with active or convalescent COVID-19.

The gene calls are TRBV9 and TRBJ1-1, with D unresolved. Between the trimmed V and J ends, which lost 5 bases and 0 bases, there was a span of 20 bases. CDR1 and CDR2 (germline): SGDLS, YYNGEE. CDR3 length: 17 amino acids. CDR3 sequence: CASRALRLGGVNTEAFF. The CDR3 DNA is TGTGCCAGCAGAGCCCTCCGGTTGGGCGGGGTGAACACTGAAGCTTTCTTT.

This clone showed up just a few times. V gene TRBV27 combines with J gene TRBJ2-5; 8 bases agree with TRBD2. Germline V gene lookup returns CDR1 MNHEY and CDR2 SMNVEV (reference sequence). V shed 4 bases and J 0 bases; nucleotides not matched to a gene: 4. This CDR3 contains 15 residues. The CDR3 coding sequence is TGTGCCAGCAGTTGGGGACTAGGGTACCAAGAGACCCAGTACTTC. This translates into CASSWGLGYQETQYF.

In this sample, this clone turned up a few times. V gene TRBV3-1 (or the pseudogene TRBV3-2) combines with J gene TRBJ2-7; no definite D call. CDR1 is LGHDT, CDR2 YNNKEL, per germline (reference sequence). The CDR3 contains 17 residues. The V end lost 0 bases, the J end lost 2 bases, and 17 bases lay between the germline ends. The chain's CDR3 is CASSQDRNSYTTYEQYF. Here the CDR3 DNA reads TGTGCCAGCAGCCAAGATAGAAATAGTTATACCACCTACGAGCAGTACTTC.

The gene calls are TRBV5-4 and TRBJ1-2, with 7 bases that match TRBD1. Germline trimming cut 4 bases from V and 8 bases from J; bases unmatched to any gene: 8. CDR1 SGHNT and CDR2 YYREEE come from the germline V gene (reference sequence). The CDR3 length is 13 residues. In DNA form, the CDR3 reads TGTGCCAGCAGCCCCCAGGGGGTCGGGGGCTACACCTTC. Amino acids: CASSPQGVGGYTF.

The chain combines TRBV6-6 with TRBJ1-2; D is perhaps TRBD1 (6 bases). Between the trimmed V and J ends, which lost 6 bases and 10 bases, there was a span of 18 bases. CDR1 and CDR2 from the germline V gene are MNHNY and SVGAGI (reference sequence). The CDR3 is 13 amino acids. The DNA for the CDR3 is TGTGCCAGCAGCCCTACAGGGCGGAACGACTACACCTTC. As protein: CASSPTGRNDYTF.

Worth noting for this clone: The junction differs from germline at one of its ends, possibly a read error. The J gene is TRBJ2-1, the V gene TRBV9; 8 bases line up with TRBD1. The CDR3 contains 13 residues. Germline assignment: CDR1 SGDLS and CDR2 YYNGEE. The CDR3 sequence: CASSVEGQGSVIF. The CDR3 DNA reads TGTGCCAGCAGCGTAGAAGGACAGGGATCAGTTATCTTC.

The CDR3 region is CASSFRPGTDTQYF. The CDR3 nucleotides read TGTGCCAGCAGCTTTCGCCCAGGGACAGATACGCAGTATTTT. This chain connects TRBV5-4 to TRBJ2-3; possibly TRBD1 for D (5 bases). This CDR3 region has 14 residues. V was clipped by 2 bases and J by 3 bases, with 10 bases between them. Germline V lookup: CDR1 SGHNT, CDR2 YYREEE (reference sequence).

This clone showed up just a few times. The CDR3 spells CASSADLVGPLHF. In DNA form, the CDR3 reads TGTGCCAGTAGTGCGGACTTGGTGGGGCCCCTCCACTTT. V gene TRBV19 combines with J gene TRBJ1-6; D is ambiguous. Trimming left V 5 bases short and J 13 bases short, with 15 bases between. Per the germline V gene, CDR1 is LNHDA and CDR2 is SQIVND (reference sequence). This CDR3 is 13 amino acids long.

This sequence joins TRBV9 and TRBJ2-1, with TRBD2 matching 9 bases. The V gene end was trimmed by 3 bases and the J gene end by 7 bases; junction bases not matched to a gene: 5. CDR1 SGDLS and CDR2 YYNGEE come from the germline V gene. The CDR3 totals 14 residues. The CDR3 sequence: CASSAGLATNEQFF. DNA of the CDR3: TGTGCCAGCAGCGCAGGACTAGCGACGAATGAGCAGTTCTTC.

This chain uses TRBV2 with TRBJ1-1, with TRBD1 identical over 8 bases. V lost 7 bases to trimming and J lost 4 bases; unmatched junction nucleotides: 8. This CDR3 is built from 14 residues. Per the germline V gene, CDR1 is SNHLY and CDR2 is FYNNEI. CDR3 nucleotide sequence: TGTGCCAGCAACGGACAGGGCTTTAGCACTGAAGCTTTCTTT. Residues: CASNGQGFSTEAFF.

The CDR3 coding sequence is TGTGCTAGTGGTTTACAGGGGCCCAACAATGAGCAGTTCTTC. It is translated as CASGLQGPNNEQFF. J is TRBJ2-1 and V is TRBV12-5; 7 nucleotides match TRBD1. The junction had 4 bases not matched to a gene; V was cut back by 3 bases and J by 5 bases. Looked up from germline, CDR1 is LGHNT and CDR2 is FRNRAP. The CDR3 is 14 residues long.

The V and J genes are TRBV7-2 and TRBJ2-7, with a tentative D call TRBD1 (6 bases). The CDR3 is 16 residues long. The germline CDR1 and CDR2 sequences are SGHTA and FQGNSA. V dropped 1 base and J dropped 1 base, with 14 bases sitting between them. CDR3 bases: TGTGCCAGCAGCTTAGTGGCAGGGGTAGGGTCCTACGAGCAGTACTTC. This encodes CASSLVAGVGSYEQYF.

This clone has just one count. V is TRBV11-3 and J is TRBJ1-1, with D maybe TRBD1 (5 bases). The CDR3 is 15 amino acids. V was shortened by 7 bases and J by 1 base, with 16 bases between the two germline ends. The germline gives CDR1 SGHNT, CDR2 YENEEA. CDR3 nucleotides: TGTGCCAGCAAAGGGAAGGGGCGGCAGAACACTGAAGCTTTCTTT. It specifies CASKGKGRQNTEAFF. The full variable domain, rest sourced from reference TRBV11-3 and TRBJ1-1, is EAGVVQSPRYKIIEKKQPVAFWCNPISGHNTLYWYLQNLGQGPELLIRYENEEAVDDSQLPKDRFSAERLKGVDSTLKIQPAELGDSAVYLCASKGKGRQNTEAFFGQGTRLTVV.